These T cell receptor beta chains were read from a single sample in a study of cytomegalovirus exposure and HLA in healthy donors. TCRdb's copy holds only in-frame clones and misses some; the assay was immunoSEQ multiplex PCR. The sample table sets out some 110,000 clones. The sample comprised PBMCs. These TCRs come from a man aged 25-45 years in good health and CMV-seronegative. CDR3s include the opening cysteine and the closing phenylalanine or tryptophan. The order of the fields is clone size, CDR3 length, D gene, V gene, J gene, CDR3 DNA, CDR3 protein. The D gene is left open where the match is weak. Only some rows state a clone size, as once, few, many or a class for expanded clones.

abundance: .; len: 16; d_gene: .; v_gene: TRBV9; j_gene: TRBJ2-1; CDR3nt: TGTGCCAGCAGCGTAGGGGGAGCAGGGGGAGGTAATGAGCAGTTCTTC; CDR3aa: CASSVGGAGGGNEQFF
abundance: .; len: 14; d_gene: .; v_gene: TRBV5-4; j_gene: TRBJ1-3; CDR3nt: TGTGCCAGCAGCTTGGCGGGTGGTGGAAACACCATATATTTT; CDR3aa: CASSLAGGGNTIYF
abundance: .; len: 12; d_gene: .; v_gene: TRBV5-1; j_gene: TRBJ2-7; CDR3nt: TGCGCCAGCACTTCTCAGGGGTACGAGCAGTACTTC; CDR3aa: CASTSQGYEQYF
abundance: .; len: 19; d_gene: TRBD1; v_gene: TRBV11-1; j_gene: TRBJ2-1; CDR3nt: TGTGCCAGCAGCCCCGGGACAGGTCCAACAGCAACGTCGCGCAATGAGCAGTTCTTC; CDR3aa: CASSPGTGPTATSRNEQFF
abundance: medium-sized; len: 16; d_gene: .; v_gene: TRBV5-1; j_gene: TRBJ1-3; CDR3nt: TGCGCCAGCAGCTTAGGCAGGGTAAACCCTGGAAACACCATATATTTT; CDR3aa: CASSLGRVNPGNTIYF
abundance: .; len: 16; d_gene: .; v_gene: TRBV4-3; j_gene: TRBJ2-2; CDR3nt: TGCGCCAGCAGCCCCGGTAGGGGTTCGGGCACCGGGGAGCTGTTTTTT; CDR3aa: CASSPGRGSGTGELFF
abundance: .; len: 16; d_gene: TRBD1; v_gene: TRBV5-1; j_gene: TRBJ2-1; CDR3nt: TGCGCCAGCAGCTTAAGGGGACAGGGGGCTCGGAATGAGCAGTTCTTC; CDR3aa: CASSLRGQGARNEQFF
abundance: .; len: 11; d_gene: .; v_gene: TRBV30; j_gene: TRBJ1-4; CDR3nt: TGTGCCTGGGGCCAACAGGAAAAACTGTTTTTT; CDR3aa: CAWGQQEKLFF
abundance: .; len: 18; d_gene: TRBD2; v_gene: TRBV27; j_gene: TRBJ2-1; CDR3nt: TGTGCCAGCAGGCTTTACGGACTAGCGGGGGGGTCCTACAATGAGCAGTTCTTC; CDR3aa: CASRLYGLAGGSYNEQFF
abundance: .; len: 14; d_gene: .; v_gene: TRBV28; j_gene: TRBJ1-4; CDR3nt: TGTGCCAGCAGTTTGTTGCAGGGGAGAGAAAAACTGTTTTTT; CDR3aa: CASSLLQGREKLFF